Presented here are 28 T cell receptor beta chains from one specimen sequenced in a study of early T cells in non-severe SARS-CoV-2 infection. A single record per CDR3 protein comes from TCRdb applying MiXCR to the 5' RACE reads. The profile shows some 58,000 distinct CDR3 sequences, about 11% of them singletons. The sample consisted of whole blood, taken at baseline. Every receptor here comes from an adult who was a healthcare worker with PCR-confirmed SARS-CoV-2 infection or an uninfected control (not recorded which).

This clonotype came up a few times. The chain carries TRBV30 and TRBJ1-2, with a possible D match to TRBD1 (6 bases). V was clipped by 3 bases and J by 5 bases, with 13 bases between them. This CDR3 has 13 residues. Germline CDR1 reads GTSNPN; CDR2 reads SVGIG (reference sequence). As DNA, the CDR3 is TGTGCCTGGAGAACACAGGGACTGTATGGCTACACCTTC. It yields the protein CAWRTQGLYGYTF.

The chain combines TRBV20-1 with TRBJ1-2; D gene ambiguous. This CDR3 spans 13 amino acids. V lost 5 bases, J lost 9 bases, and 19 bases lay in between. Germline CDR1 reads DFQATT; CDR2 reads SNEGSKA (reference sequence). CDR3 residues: CSAESGSRRSYTF. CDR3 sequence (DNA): TGCAGTGCTGAATCGGGGTCTCGGAGGAGCTACACCTTC.

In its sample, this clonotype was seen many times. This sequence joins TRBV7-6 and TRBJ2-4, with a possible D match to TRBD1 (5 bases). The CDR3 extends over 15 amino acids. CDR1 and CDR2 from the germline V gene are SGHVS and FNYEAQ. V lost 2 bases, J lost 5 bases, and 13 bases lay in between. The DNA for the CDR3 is TGTGCCAGCAGCTTAAGCAGTGGGGCCCAAAACATTCAGTACTTC. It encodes CASSLSSGAQNIQYF.

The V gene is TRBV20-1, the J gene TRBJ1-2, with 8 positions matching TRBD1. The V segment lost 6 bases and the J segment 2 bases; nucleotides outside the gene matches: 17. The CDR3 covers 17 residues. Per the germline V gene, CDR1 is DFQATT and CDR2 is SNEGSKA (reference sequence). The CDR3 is CSAPQTPGQGGNYGYTF. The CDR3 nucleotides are TGCAGTGCACCTCAGACCCCTGGACAGGGAGGAAACTATGGCTACACCTTC.

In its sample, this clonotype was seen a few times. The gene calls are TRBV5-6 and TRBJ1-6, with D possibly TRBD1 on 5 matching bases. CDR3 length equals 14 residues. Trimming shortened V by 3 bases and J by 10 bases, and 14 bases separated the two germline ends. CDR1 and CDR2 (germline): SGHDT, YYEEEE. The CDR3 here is CASSYDSWRSPLHF. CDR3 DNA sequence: TGTGCCAGCAGCTACGACAGTTGGAGGTCACCCCTCCACTTT.

CDR3 nucleotide sequence: TGTGCCTGGAGGGATACTTTCCCCTACGAGCAGTACTTC. The encoded protein is CAWRDTFPYEQYF. The chain links TRBV30 to TRBJ2-7; no definite D call. CDR3 size: 13 residues. V lost 3 bases and J lost 2, with 11 bases in between. CDR1 and CDR2 (germline): GTSNPN, SVGIG (reference sequence).

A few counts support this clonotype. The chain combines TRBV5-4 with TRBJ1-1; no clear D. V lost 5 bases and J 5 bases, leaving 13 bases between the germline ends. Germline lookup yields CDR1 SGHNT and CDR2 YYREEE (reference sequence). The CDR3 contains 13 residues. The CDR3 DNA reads TGTGCCAGCAGGGTCCAGACCGGGACTGAAGCTTTCTTT. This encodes CASRVQTGTEAFF.

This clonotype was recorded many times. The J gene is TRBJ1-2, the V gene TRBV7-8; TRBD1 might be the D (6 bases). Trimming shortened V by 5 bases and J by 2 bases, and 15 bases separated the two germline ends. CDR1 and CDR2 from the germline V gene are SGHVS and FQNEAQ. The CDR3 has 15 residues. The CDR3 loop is CASSLLTGGNYGYTF. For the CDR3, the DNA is TGTGCCAGCAGCCTACTGACGGGGGGCAACTATGGCTACACCTTC.

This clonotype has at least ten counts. The CDR3 nucleotides are TGTGCCAGCAGCTTCGCAGGGCCCCAAGAGACCCAGTACTTC. Translated, it gives CASSFAGPQETQYF. The chain carries TRBV7-2 and TRBJ2-5; possibly TRBD1 for D (5 bases). Trimming removed 3 bases from V and 1 base from J, with 9 bases in between. CDR1 is SGHTA, CDR2 FQGNSA, per germline. The CDR3 sequence is 14 residues long.

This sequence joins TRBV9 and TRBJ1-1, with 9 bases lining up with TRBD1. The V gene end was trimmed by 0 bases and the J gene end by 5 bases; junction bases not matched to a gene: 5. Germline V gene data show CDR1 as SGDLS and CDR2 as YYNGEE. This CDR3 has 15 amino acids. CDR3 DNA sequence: TGTGCCAGCAGCGTAGCTCGGGACAGGGAAACTGAAGCTTTCTTT. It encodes CASSVARDRETEAFF.

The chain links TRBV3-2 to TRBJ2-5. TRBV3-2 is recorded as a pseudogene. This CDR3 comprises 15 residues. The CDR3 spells CASSQAWGYEETQYF. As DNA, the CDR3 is TGTGCCAGCAGCCAAGCTTGGGGGTACGAGGAGACCCAGTACTTC.

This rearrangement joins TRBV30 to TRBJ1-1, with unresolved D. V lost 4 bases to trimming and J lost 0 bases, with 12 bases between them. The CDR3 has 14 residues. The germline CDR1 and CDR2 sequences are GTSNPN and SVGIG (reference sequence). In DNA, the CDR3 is TGTGCCTGGAACACGGGAAATTTGAACACTGAAGCTTTCTTT. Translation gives CAWNTGNLNTEAFF.

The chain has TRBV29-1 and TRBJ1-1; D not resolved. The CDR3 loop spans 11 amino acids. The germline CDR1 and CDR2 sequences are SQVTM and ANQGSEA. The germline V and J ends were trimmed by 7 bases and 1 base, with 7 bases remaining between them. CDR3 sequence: CSGRQNTEAFF. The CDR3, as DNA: TGCAGCGGGCGACAGAACACTGAAGCTTTCTTT.

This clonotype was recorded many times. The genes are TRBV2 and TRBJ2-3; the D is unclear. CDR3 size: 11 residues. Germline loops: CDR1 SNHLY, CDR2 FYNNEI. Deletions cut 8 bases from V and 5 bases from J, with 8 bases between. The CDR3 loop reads CASGRLDTQYF. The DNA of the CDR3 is TGTGCCAGCGGTCGACTAGATACGCAGTATTTT.

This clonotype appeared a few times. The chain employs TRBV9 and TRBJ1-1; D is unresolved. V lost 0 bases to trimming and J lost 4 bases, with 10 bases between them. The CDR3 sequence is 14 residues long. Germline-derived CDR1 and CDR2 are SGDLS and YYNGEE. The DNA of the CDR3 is TGTGCCAGCAGCGTAGTCCCCGATGCCACTGAAGCTTTCTTT. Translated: CASSVVPDATEAFF. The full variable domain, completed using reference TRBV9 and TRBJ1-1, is DSGVTQTPKHLITATGQRVTLRCSPRSGDLSVYWYQQSLDQGLQFLIQYYNGEERAKGNILERFSAQQFPDLHSELNLSSLELGDSALYFCASSVVPDATEAFFGQGTRLTVV.

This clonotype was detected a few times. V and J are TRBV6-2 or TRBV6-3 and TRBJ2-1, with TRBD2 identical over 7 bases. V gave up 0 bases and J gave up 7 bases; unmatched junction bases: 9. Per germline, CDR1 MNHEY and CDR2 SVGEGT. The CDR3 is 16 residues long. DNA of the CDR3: TGTGCCAGCAGTTACTCGAGCGGGGTAAATAGGAATGAGCAGTTCTTC. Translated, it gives CASSYSSGVNRNEQFF.

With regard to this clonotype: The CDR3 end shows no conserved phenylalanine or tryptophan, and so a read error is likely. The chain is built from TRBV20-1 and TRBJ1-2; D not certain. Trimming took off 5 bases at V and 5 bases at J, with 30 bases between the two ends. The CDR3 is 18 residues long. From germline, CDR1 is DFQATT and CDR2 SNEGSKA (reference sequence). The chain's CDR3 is CSALNSNSRPLFIYGYTS. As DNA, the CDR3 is TGCAGTGCTCTTAACAGCAACAGCCGGCCTCTATTTATATATGGCTACACCTCC.

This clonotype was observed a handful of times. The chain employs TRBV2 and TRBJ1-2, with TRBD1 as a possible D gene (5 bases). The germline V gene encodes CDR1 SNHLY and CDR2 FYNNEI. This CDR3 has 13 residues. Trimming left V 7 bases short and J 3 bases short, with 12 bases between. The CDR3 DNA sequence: TGTGCCAGCAATAGGGGCGAGGACTATGGCTACACCTTC. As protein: CASNRGEDYGYTF.

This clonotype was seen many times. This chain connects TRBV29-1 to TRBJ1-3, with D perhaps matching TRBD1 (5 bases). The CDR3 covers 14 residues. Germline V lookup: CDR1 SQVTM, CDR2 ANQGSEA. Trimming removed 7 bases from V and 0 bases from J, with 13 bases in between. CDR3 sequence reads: CSARGGFSGNTIYF. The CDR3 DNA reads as TGCAGCGCTCGGGGGGGATTCTCTGGAAACACCATATATTTT.

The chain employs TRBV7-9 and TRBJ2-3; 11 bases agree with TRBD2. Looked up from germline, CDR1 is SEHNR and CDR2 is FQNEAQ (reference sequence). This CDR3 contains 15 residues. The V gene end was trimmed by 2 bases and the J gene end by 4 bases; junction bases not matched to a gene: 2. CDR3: CASSLLAGGADTQYF. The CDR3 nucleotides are TGTGCCAGCAGCTTATTAGCGGGGGGGGCAGATACGCAGTATTTT.

The CDR3, as DNA: TGTGCCAGCAGTCGAATGAACACTGAAGCTTTCTTT. Residues: CASSRMNTEAFF. This chain connects TRBV6-5 to TRBJ1-1; D gene uncertain. This CDR3 region has 12 residues. Germline V CDR1 and CDR2: MNHEY, SVGAGI. Trimming pared 5 bases from V and 0 bases from J, leaving 4 bases between.

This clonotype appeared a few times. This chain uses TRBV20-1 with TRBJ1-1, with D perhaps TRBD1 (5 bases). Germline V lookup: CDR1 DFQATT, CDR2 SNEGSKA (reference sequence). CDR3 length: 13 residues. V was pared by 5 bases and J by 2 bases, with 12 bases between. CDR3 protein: CSARTLLNTEAFF. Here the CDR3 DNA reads TGCAGTGCTCGGACACTTCTAAACACTGAAGCTTTCTTT.

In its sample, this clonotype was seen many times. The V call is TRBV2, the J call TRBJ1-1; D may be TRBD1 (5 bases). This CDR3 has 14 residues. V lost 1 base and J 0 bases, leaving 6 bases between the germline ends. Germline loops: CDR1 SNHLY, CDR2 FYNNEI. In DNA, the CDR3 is TGTGCCAGCAGTGAAGGGGGGGTGAACACTGAAGCTTTCTTT. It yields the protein CASSEGGVNTEAFF.

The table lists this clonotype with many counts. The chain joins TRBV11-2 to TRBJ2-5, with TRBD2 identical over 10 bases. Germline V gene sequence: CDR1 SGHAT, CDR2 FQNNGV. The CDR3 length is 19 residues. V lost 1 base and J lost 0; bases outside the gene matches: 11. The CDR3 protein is CASSLAWSSGRFYQETQYF. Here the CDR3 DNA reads TGTGCCAGCAGCTTAGCTTGGTCTAGCGGGAGATTTTACCAAGAGACCCAGTACTTC.

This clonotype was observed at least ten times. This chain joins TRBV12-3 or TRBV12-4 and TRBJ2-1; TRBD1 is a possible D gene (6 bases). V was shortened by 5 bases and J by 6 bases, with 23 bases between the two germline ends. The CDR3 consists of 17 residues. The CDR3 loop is CASSPPPWGRVSNEQFF. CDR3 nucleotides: TGTGCCAGCAGTCCCCCGCCCTGGGGGCGCGTATCCAATGAGCAGTTCTTC.

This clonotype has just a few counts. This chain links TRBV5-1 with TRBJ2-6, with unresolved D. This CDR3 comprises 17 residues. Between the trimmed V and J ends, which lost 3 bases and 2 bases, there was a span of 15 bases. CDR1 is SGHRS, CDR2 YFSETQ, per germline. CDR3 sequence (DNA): TGCGCCAGCAGCTCTTCTCTGGGCCTGCCTGGGGCCAACGTCCTGACTTTC. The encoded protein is CASSSSLGLPGANVLTF.

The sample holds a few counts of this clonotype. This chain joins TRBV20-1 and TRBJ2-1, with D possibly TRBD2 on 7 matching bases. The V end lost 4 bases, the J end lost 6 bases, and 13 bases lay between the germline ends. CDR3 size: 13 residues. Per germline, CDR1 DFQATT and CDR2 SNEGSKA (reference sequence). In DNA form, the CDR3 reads TGCAGTGCTACGGGGGGCTCCCGCAATGAGCAGTTCTTC. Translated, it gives CSATGGSRNEQFF.

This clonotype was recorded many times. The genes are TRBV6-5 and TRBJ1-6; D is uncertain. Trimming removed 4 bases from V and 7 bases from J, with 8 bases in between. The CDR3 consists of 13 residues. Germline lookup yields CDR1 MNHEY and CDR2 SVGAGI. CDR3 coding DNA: TGTGCCAGCAGTTTACAGAAGAATTCACCCCTCCACTTT. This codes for CASSLQKNSPLHF.